This entry features one T cell receptor beta chain sequence. Antigen specificity is unknown. Both 60 Vbeta primers and 13 Jbeta primers went into the PCR. The assay was immunoSEQ multiplex PCR, and TCRdb's table has in-frame clones only and misses some. The data hold 150,000 to 200,000 clones, with roughly 77% observed a single time. This entry belongs to a study of cytomegalovirus exposure and HLA in healthy donors. Study information: In an earlier analysis, around 120 million unique TCR beta sequences were found from about 179 million T cells. Whole-study results and caveats: The authors judged a highly shared variant cluster likely a sequencing artifact. A later look showed TCR association rates differing by HLA locus, highest for DRB1 and lowest for HLA-C.

Regarding donors, all were healthy bone marrow donors. Material: PBMCs. The receptor was derived from a woman in her forties or fifties in good health and CMV-seronegative.

CDR3: CASSSVAGGPFNEQFF. The CDR3 bases are TGTGCCAGCAGCTCAGTAGCGGGAGGGCCTTTCAATGAGCAGTTCTTC. The chain carries TRBV7-3 and TRBJ2-1; TRBD2 aligns across 11 bases. The CDR3 has 16 residues. Unmatched junction bases numbered 8, after V lost 4 bases and J lost 6 bases. Germline V gene sequence: CDR1 SGHTA, CDR2 FQGTGA.